The 5 T cell receptor beta chains listed next were all sequenced from one sample in a study of blood T cells in healthy people across ages. Primers used in a second PCR of roughly 7 to 12 cycles were a sample-barcoded 5' primer and a J-beta primer mix. TCRdb reprocessed the 5' RACE reads with MiXCR, giving one entry per CDR3 protein. The profile shows 1.5 million to 2 million distinct CDR3 sequences, almost 35% of them singletons. The material sequenced was blood. The receptors come from a woman aged 30 to 39 in good health.

This clonotype was observed a handful of times. V gene TRBV20-1 combines with J gene TRBJ2-1, with 12 bases that match TRBD1. The J segment lost 8 bases and the V segment lost 6 bases, leaving 8 bases of the junction unmatched. Germline lookup yields CDR1 DFQATT and CDR2 SNEGSKA (reference sequence). This CDR3 is built from 14 residues. DNA of the CDR3: TGCAGTGCCGAGGCGGGACAGGGGGCCGATGAGCAGTTCTTC. Its translation: CSAEAGQGADEQFF.

This rearrangement joins TRBV6-1 to TRBJ2-6; TRBD1 matches at 10 bases. CDR1 and CDR2 from the germline V gene are MNHNS and SASEGT. The V and J ends lost 6 bases and 12 bases, in that order; junction bases with no gene match: 14. The CDR3 has 16 amino acids. CDR3 DNA: TGTGCCAGCAGGACAGGGGGCGTTACCGGGCTGGGCGTCCTGACTTTC. Amino acids: CASRTGGVTGLGVLTF.

The chain employs TRBV6-1 and TRBJ1-1; 11 bases match TRBD1. J was trimmed by 4 bases and V by 7 bases; bases with no gene match: 8. This CDR3 spans 15 amino acids. From germline, CDR1 is MNHNS and CDR2 SASEGT. CDR3 coding DNA: TGTGCCAGCAAAGGACAGGGGGCAAGGGGCACTGAAGCTTTCTTT. Protein: CASKGQGARGTEAFF.

This clonotype was seen more than once but under ten times. The chain carries TRBV10-3 and TRBJ1-6; D unresolved. This CDR3 is built from 13 residues. Between the trimmed V and J ends, which lost 7 bases and 7 bases, there was a span of 11 bases. Germline loops: CDR1 ENHRY, CDR2 SYGVKD. Written as DNA, the CDR3 is TGTGCCATCAAGTACAGTTCCAATTCACCCCTCCACTTT. Translation: CAIKYSSNSPLHF.

This chain uses TRBV12-3 or TRBV12-4 with TRBJ2-2; the D gene is possibly TRBD2 (5 bases). CDR3 size: 16 residues. Trimming cost V 0 bases and J 3 bases, with 11 bases left between them. This CDR3 is CASSLAPPGYTGELFF. CDR3 DNA sequence: TGTGCCAGCAGTTTAGCCCCCCCGGGGTACACCGGGGAGCTGTTTTTT.